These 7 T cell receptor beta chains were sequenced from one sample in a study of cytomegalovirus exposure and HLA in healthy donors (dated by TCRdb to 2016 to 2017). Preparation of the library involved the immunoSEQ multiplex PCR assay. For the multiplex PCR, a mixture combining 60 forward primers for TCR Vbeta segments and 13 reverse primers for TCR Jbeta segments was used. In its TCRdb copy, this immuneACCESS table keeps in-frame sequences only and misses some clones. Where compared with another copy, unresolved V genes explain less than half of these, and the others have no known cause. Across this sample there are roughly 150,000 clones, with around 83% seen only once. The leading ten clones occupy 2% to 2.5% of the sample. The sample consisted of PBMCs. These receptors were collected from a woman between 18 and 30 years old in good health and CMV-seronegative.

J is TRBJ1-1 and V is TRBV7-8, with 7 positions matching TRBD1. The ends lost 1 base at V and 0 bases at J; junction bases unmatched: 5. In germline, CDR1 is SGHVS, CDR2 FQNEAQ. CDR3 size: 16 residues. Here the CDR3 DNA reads TGTGCCAGCAGCTTAGTCCCGGGACAGTTGAACACTGAAGCTTTCTTT. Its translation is CASSLVPGQLNTEAFF.

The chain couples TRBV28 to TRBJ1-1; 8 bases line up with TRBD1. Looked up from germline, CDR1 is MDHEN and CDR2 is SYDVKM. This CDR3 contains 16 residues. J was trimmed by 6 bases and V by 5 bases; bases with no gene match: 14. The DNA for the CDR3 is TGTGCCAGCAGTCAACCGGACAGGGTTCATCCCGCTGAAGCTTTCTTT. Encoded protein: CASSQPDRVHPAEAFF.

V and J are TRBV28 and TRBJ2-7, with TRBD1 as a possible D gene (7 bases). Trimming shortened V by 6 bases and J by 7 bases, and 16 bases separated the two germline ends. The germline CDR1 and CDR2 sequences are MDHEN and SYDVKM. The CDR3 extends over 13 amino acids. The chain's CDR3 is CASSYTGDWEQYF. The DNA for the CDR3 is TGTGCCAGCAGCTATACAGGGGACTGGGAGCAGTACTTC.

CDR3 sequence: CASIDRSNQPQHF. The CDR3 DNA reads as TGTGCCAGCATTGACAGGAGCAATCAGCCCCAGCATTTT. The chain joins TRBV6-9 to TRBJ1-5; D perhaps matches TRBD1 (6 bases). V was clipped by 7 bases and J by 1 base, with 8 bases between them. The length of the CDR3 is 13 residues. Germline V CDR1 and CDR2: MNHGY, SVAAGI.

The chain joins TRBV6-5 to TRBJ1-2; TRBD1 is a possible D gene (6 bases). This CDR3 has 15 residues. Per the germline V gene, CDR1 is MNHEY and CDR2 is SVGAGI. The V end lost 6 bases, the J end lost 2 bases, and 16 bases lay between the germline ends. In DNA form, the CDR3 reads TGTGCCAGCAGCTACGAGGGGAGGGGGAACTATGGCTACACCTTC. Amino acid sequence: CASSYEGRGNYGYTF.

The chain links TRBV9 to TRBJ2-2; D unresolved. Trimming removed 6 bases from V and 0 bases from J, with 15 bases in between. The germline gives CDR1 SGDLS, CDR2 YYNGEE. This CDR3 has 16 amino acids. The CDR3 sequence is CASTHSVIANTGELFF. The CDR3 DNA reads TGTGCCAGCACCCACTCGGTCATAGCGAACACCGGGGAGCTGTTTTTT. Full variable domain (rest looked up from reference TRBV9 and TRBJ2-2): DSGVTQTPKHLITATGQRVTLRCSPRSGDLSVYWYQQSLDQGLQFLIQYYNGEERAKGNILERFSAQQFPDLHSELNLSSLELGDSALYFCASTHSVIANTGELFFGEGSRLTVL.

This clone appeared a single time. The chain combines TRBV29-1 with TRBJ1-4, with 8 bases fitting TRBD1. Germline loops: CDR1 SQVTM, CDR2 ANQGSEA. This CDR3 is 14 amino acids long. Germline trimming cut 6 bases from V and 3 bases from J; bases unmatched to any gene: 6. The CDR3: CSVQQGGSNEKLFF. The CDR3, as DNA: TGCAGCGTCCAACAGGGGGGATCTAATGAAAAACTGTTTTTT.